The 15 T cell receptor beta chains below come from one sample, sequenced in a study of long-term antiretroviral therapy in people with HIV (dated by TCRdb to the early 2020s). The immunoSEQ hsTCRB v3.0 assay was used at survey level resolution to sequence the TRB variable region. TCRdb retrieved this table from immuneACCESS and kept in-frame rearrangements only. Not all clones are present; in checked studies, unresolved V genes account for under half, and no reason is known for the remainder. This sample gives around 29,000 clones in total; 80% of them show up just once. Roughly 7.3% of the sample comes from the top ten. Sequencing used unsorted PBMCs, obtained 0.3 years after starting antiretroviral therapy. These receptors all come from a man in his forties or fifties with HIV.

V is TRBV27 and J is TRBJ1-1; possible D gene TRBD1, 6 bases. V lost 5 bases and J 5 bases, leaving 12 bases between the germline ends. Germline CDR1 MNHEY, CDR2 SMNVEV (reference sequence). The CDR3 totals 13 residues. CDR3 loop: CASSQQGRTEAFF. For the CDR3, the DNA is TGTGCCAGCAGTCAACAGGGTCGGACTGAAGCTTTCTTT.

This sequence joins TRBV7-2 and TRBJ2-1, with D perhaps assigned TRBD1 or TRBD2 (7 bases each). The CDR3 totals 15 residues. Germline assignment: CDR1 SGHTA and CDR2 FQGNSA. V was trimmed by 7 bases and J by 4 bases, leaving 17 bases between them. The CDR3 sequence is CASNRQGGGYNEQFF. The CDR3 nucleotides read TGTGCCAGCAACCGACAGGGAGGGGGTTACAATGAGCAGTTCTTC. Complete variable domain (other parts from reference TRBV7-2 and TRBJ2-1): GAGVSQSPSNKVTEKGKDVELRCDPISGHTALYWYRQSLGQGLEFLIYFQGNSAPDKSGLPSDRFSAERTGGSVSTLTIQRTQQEDSAVYLCASNRQGGGYNEQFFGPGTRLTVL.

This sequence joins TRBV19 and TRBJ2-1, with 7 bases matching TRBD2. Germline lookup yields CDR1 LNHDA and CDR2 SQIVND (reference sequence). CDR3 length: 12 amino acids. J gave up 3 bases and V 8 bases, and 1 base lay outside the gene matches. CDR3 nucleotide sequence: TGTGCCAGTTCGGGAGGCTACAATGAGCAGTTCTTC. Translating it yields CASSGGYNEQFF.

J is TRBJ1-4 and V is TRBV18, with TRBD1 as a possible D gene (6 bases). Germline CDR1 is KGHSH and CDR2 is LQKENI. V was clipped by 1 base and J by 8 bases, with 14 bases between them. The CDR3 is 15 amino acids. The CDR3 protein is CASSPRGAADEKLFF. The CDR3 DNA follows: TGTGCCAGCTCACCACGGGGGGCAGCGGACGAAAAACTGTTTTTT.

The chain joins TRBV25-1 to TRBJ2-7; D could derive from TRBD1 or TRBD2 (5 bases each). The germline V gene has CDR1 MGHDK and CDR2 SYGVNS. The CDR3 runs to 15 residues. Trimming stripped 3 bases from V and 6 bases from J, with 18 bases between. CDR3 protein: CASSEFGTAVREQYF. The DNA of the CDR3 is TGTGCCAGCAGTGAGTTTGGGACCGCGGTCCGCGAGCAGTACTTC.

The chain couples TRBV27 to TRBJ2-7; TRBD2 matches 7 bases. V lost 3 bases to trimming and J lost 2 bases; unmatched junction nucleotides: 4. Germline CDR1 reads MNHEY; CDR2 reads SMNVEV (reference sequence). The CDR3 spans 14 residues. CDR3 bases: TGTGCCAGCAGTTTTACGGGAGGCCCCTACGAGCAGTACTTC. Protein: CASSFTGGPYEQYF.

The sample holds a few counts of this clone. The rearrangement links TRBV11-2 to TRBJ1-2; 8 nucleotides line up with TRBD1. Unmatched junction bases numbered 8, after V lost 5 bases and J lost 6 bases. Germline lookup yields CDR1 SGHAT and CDR2 FQNNGV. This CDR3 is 14 amino acids long. In DNA form, the CDR3 reads TGTGCCAGCAGCCTAAATCGACAGGGGAATGGCTACACCTTC. Encoded protein: CASSLNRQGNGYTF. Full variable domain (remainder filled in from reference TRBV11-2 and TRBJ1-2): EAGVAQSPRYKIIEKRQSVAFWCNPISGHATLYWYQQILGQGPKLLIQFQNNGVVDDSQLPKDRFSAERLKGVDSTLKIQPAKLEDSAVYLCASSLNRQGNGYTFGSGTRLTVV.

CDR3 amino acids: CASSLEGWEQYF. The CDR3 DNA is TGTGCCAGCAGCTTAGAGGGATGGGAGCAGTACTTC. V gene TRBV11-2 combines with J gene TRBJ2-7; D remains unclear. Between the trimmed V and J ends, which lost 0 bases and 7 bases, there was a span of 7 bases. Germline CDR1 and CDR2: SGHAT and FQNNGV. The length of the CDR3 is 12 residues. The full variable domain, in which reference TRBV11-2 and TRBJ2-7 provide the parts outside the CDR3, is EAGVAQSPRYKIIEKRQSVAFWCNPISGHATLYWYQQILGQGPKLLIQFQNNGVVDDSQLPKDRFSAERLKGVDSTLKIQPAKLEDSAVYLCASSLEGWEQYFGPGTRLTVT.

V is TRBV7-2 and J is TRBJ2-3, with D unresolved. V dropped 1 base and J dropped 2 bases, with 4 bases sitting between them. The germline CDR1 and CDR2 sequences are SGHTA and FQGNSA. The CDR3 contains 13 residues. The CDR3 DNA reads TGTGCCAGCAGCTTAGGACTCACAGATACGCAGTATTTT. This gives the protein CASSLGLTDTQYF. Full variable domain (outside the CDR3, taken from reference TRBV7-2 and TRBJ2-3): GAGVSQSPSNKVTEKGKDVELRCDPISGHTALYWYRQSLGQGLEFLIYFQGNSAPDKSGLPSDRFSAERTGGSVSTLTIQRTQQEDSAVYLCASSLGLTDTQYFGPGTRLTVL.

For the CDR3, the DNA is TGTGCCAGCAGCCCGGGACAGAACCTCTATGGCTACACCTTC. Translated: CASSPGQNLYGYTF. The chain is built from TRBV14 and TRBJ1-2, with 7 nucleotides matching TRBD1. Germline values: CDR1 SGHDN, CDR2 FVKESK. The V segment lost 4 bases and the J segment 4 bases; nucleotides outside the gene matches: 6. This CDR3 spans 14 amino acids.

The chain combines TRBV4-3 with TRBJ1-2; D perhaps matches TRBD1 (6 bases). CDR1 LGHNA and CDR2 YSLEER come from the germline V gene. V dropped 0 bases and J dropped 3 bases, with 11 bases sitting between them. This CDR3 is built from 15 residues. CDR3 in DNA: TGCGCCAGCAGCCAAGATCTGGACAGAGACTATGGCTACACCTTC. Its translation: CASSQDLDRDYGYTF.

This chain connects TRBV13 to TRBJ1-4; tentative D call: TRBD1 (6 bases). The V and J ends lost 5 bases and 0 bases respectively, with 13 bases between them. Germline V gene lookup returns CDR1 PRHDT and CDR2 FYEKMQ (reference sequence). CDR3 length: 16 residues. DNA of the CDR3: TGTGCCAGCAGCGTGTGGGGGCGGTCAACTAATGAAAAACTGTTTTTT. Protein sequence: CASSVWGRSTNEKLFF.

This clone showed up just once. The chain links TRBV7-3 to TRBJ2-3, with 7 bases that match TRBD2. V dropped 5 bases and J dropped 2; count of bases not matched to a gene: 7. In germline, CDR1 is SGHTA, CDR2 FQGTGA. This CDR3 region has 15 residues. The CDR3, as DNA: TGTGCCAGCAGCCCCGGTGGGGGGGACACAGATACGCAGTATTTT. It encodes CASSPGGGDTDTQYF.

The V call is TRBV7-9, the J call TRBJ1-5, with D maybe TRBD1 (5 bases). Per germline, CDR1 SEHNR and CDR2 FQNEAQ (reference sequence). This CDR3 comprises 15 residues. V was clipped by 1 base and J by 4 bases, with 11 bases between them. CDR3 nucleotides: TGTGCCAGCAGCTTAGGGTGGGGCGGGAATCAGCCCCAGCATTTT. Translated, it gives CASSLGWGGNQPQHF.

The chain is built from TRBV4-3 and TRBJ2-3, with D perhaps matching TRBD1 or TRBD2 (5 bases each). Germline lookup yields CDR1 LGHNA and CDR2 YSLEER. The germline V and J ends were trimmed by 3 bases and 6 bases, with 16 bases remaining between them. CDR3 length: 15 residues. The CDR3 protein is CASSQGAQGRDTQYF. In DNA, the CDR3 is TGCGCCAGCAGCCAGGGCGCCCAGGGACGGGATACGCAGTATTTT.